What follows is one T cell receptor beta chain and its context. Germline CDR1 SGDLS, CDR2 YYNGEE. The CDR3 is made up of 16 amino acids. The J segment lost 0 bases and the V segment lost 4 bases, leaving 7 bases of the junction unmatched. Donors in Cohort 3 counted as recovered after two negative PCRs, clearance, or symptom resolution. The data belong to a study of blood T cell repertoires in COVID-19. Study background: From the United States, Italy and Spain came samples of acute and convalescent COVID-19.

In the original workflow: Estimation of nucleated cell counts relied on the amplification of reference gene primers. Profiled with immunoSEQ multiplex PCR; TCRdb holds only in-frame clones, not every one. Clone size and the V and J calls come from that table; the DNA yielded D and trimming. The repertoire consists of approximately 310,000 clones, with 70% to 90% occurring once and the leading ten covering roughly 2%. The TCR originated in a man aged 30 to 45 who had recovered from COVID-19. Sequencing used PBMCs or T cells enriched from blood (not recorded which). The chain carries TRBV9 and TRBJ2-7; 10 bases align to TRBD2. CDR3 DNA sequence: TGTGCCAGCAGCTTAGGACTAGCGGAGAGCTCCTACGAGCAGTACTTC. It codes for CASSLGLAESSYEQYF.